A selection of T cell receptor beta chains follows, all from one sample in a study of blood T cell repertoires in COVID-19. Some clones are missing from TCRdb's copy, which holds only in-frame ones; the method was immunoSEQ multiplex PCR. The table shows under 200,000 clones, with roughly 86% occurring only once. Sequenced material: peripheral blood. These receptors all come from a man aged 45-60 years with active or convalescent COVID-19. The CDR3 runs from the conserved cysteine through the conserved F or W. Each record gives: D gene, J gene, V gene, clone size, CDR3 protein, CDR3 DNA. The D gene is left open where the match is weak. Clone size is given for some rows only: seen once, a few or many times, or a class if the clone is expanded.

TRBD1	TRBJ2-3	TRBV5-4	.	CASSRGTASSTDTQYF	TGTGCCAGCAGCCGAGGGACAGCCAGTAGCACAGATACGCAGTATTTT
.	TRBJ1-5	TRBV5-6	once	CASTLYSGGRQPQHF	TGTGCCAGCACCCTATATTCCGGGGGAAGACAGCCCCAGCATTTT
TRBD1	TRBJ1-2	TRBV3-1/TRBV3-2	.	CASSQVQGDYGYTF	TGTGCCAGCAGCCAAGTACAGGGGGACTATGGCTACACCTTC
.	TRBJ1-2	TRBV24-1	few	CATSDFRGNYGYTF	TGTGCCACCAGTGATTTTCGGGGGAACTATGGCTACACCTTC
TRBD1	TRBJ1-1	TRBV7-9	few	CASSGTARRRNTEAFF	TGTGCCAGCAGTGGGACAGCCAGAAGGAGAAACACTGAAGCTTTCTTT
TRBD2	TRBJ2-2	TRBV7-8	.	CASSPLGGGKGELFF	TGTGCCAGCAGCCCGCTGGGGGGGGGAAAAGGGGAGCTGTTTTTT
TRBD2	TRBJ2-5	TRBV3-1/TRBV3-2	.	CASSQGRGGVGETQYF	TGTGCCAGCAGCCAGGGGCGGGGGGGCGTTGGAGAGACCCAGTACTTC
TRBD1	TRBJ1-5	TRBV15	.	CATSRGGQVLYSNQPQHF	TGTGCCACCAGCAGAGGGGGACAGGTTCTTTATAGCAATCAGCCCCAGCATTTT
TRBD1	TRBJ1-6	TRBV5-1	.	CASSVLTGSDSPLHF	TGCGCCAGCAGCGTATTGACAGGGAGTGATTCACCCCTCCACTTT
.	TRBJ1-4	TRBV7-9	.	CASSLGMANEKLFF	TGTGCCAGCAGCTTAGGAATGGCAAATGAAAAACTGTTTTTT
.	TRBJ2-1	TRBV9	.	CASSGKQGPLVAEQFF	TGTGCCAGCAGCGGAAAGCAGGGCCCGCTTGTTGCGGAGCAGTTCTTC
.	TRBJ1-4	TRBV4-3	.	CASSQAMRDNEKLFF	TGCGCCAGCAGCCAAGCAATGCGGGATAATGAAAAACTGTTTTTT
.	TRBJ1-3	TRBV9	.	CASAEEFSGNTIYF	TGTGCTAGCGCGGAGGAATTCTCTGGAAACACCATATATTTT
.	TRBJ1-5	TRBV2	.	CASSRQGGNQPQHF	TGTGCCAGCAGTCGGCAGGGTGGTAATCAGCCCCAGCATTTT
.	TRBJ1-2	TRBV19	.	CASSMDSSANYGYTF	TGTGCCAGTAGTATGGACAGTAGCGCTAACTATGGCTACACCTTC
.	TRBJ1-2	TRBV7-9	.	CASSFGGTGYTF	TGTGCCAGCAGCTTCGGGGGAACTGGCTACACCTTC
TRBD1	TRBJ2-5	TRBV7-2	once	CASSPQGAHQETQYF	TGTGCCAGCAGCCCGCAGGGGGCTCACCAAGAGACCCAGTACTTC
TRBD1	TRBJ1-4	TRBV12-3/TRBV12-4	few	CASSGRGLEKLFF	TGTGCCAGCAGTGGTAGGGGGCTTGAAAAACTGTTTTTT
TRBD2	TRBJ2-7	TRBV28	.	CASSEGLAGGYEQYF	TGTGCCAGCAGCGAGGGACTAGCGGGGGGCTACGAGCAGTACTTC
.	TRBJ1-1	TRBV29-1	.	CSVGKAGNTEAFF	TGCAGCGTTGGAAAGGCGGGAAACACTGAAGCTTTCTTT
TRBD2	TRBJ2-7	TRBV25-1	.	CASSEPGTSGNEQYF	TGTGCCAGCAGTGAACCCGGGACTAGCGGCAACGAGCAGTACTTC
TRBD1	TRBJ1-2	TRBV29-1	.	CSVDPDRVGGYTF	TGCAGCGTCGACCCTGACAGGGTGGGAGGCTACACCTTC
.	TRBJ2-1	TRBV7-2	.	CASSLGTPYYNEQFF	TGTGCCAGCAGCTTAGGGACACCCTACTACAATGAGCAGTTCTTC
TRBD1	TRBJ2-5	TRBV27	.	CASSLSYLLATGGVETQYF	TGTGCCAGCAGTTTATCCTACCTCCTGGCTACAGGGGGCGTAGAGACCCAGTACTTC
TRBD2	TRBJ2-7	TRBV24-1	.	CATSDHRGGYEQYF	TGTGCCACCAGTGATCATCGGGGGGGGTACGAGCAGTACTTC
TRBD1	TRBJ1-5	TRBV10-3	.	CAIQKGQGGQPQHF	TGTGCCATCCAAAAGGGACAGGGAGGGCAGCCCCAGCATTTT
.	TRBJ2-1	TRBV11-3	once	CASSDTAAYNEQFF	TGTGCCAGCTCCGACACGGCTGCCTACAATGAGCAGTTCTTC
TRBD1	TRBJ1-2	TRBV11-2	.	CASSRQGENGYTF	TGTGCCAGCAGCCGACAGGGGGAGAATGGCTACACCTTC
.	TRBJ2-5	TRBV24-1	.	CATARGSDTKETQYF	TGTGCCACCGCTCGCGGATCGGACACCAAGGAGACCCAGTACTTC
.	TRBJ2-2	TRBV18	.	CASSLDGQNTGELFF	TGTGCCAGCTCACTGGACGGACAGAACACCGGGGAGCTGTTTTTT
.	TRBJ2-3	TRBV3-1/TRBV3-2	once	CASSQVSGWVKDTQYF	TGTGCCAGCAGCCAAGTGTCGGGTTGGGTTAAAGATACGCAGTATTTT
.	TRBJ2-1	TRBV5-4	.	CASTHRRESINEQFF	TGTGCCAGCACACATCGGCGGGAATCGATCAATGAGCAGTTCTTC
.	TRBJ2-5	TRBV3-1/TRBV3-2	.	CASSYTGDEETQYF	TGTGCCAGCAGCTACACCGGGGATGAGGAGACCCAGTACTTC
TRBD1	TRBJ2-7	TRBV29-1	.	CSVEKPGQAYEQYF	TGCAGCGTTGAAAAGCCGGGACAGGCTTACGAGCAGTACTTC
.	TRBJ1-6	TRBV6-2/TRBV6-3	.	CASSSPLEDSPLHF	TGTGCCAGCAGTTCCCCACTTGAGGATTCACCCCTCCACTTT
.	TRBJ2-7	TRBV24-1	.	CATSDPGEPSEQYF	TGTGCCACCAGTGATCCCGGGGAACCAAGCGAGCAGTACTTC
.	TRBJ2-5	TRBV5-1	once	CASVPDSQETQYF	TGCGCCAGCGTGCCGGACAGTCAAGAGACCCAGTACTTC
.	TRBJ1-1	TRBV4-1	.	CASSQGEGPGSNTEAFF	TGCGCCAGCAGCCAAGGGGAGGGACCCGGTAGTAACACTGAAGCTTTCTTT
.	TRBJ1-1	TRBV5-4	.	CASSAEGRTNTEAFF	TGTGCCAGCAGCGCGGAAGGACGGACTAACACTGAAGCTTTCTTT
.	TRBJ1-6	TRBV18	.	CASSPVGDQDSPLHF	TGTGCCAGCTCACCAGTAGGGGATCAGGATTCACCCCTCCACTTT
TRBD1	TRBJ2-1	TRBV4-3	.	CASSLGQGQNNEQFF	TGCGCCAGCAGCCTAGGACAGGGACAAAACAATGAGCAGTTCTTC